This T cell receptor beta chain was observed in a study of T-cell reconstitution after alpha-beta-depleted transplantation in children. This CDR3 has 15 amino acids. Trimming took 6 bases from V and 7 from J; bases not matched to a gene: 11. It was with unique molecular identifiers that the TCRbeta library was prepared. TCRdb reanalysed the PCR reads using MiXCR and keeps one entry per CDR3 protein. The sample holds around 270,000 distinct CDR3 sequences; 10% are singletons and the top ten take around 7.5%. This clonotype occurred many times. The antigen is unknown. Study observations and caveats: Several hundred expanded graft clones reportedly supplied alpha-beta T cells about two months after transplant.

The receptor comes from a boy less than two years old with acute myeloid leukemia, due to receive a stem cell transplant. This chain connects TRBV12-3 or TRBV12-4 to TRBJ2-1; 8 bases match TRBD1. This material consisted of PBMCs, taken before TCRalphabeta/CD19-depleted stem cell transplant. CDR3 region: CASSAWDRSGNEQFF. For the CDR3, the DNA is TGTGCCAGCAGCGCCTGGGACAGGTCAGGGAATGAGCAGTTCTTC.